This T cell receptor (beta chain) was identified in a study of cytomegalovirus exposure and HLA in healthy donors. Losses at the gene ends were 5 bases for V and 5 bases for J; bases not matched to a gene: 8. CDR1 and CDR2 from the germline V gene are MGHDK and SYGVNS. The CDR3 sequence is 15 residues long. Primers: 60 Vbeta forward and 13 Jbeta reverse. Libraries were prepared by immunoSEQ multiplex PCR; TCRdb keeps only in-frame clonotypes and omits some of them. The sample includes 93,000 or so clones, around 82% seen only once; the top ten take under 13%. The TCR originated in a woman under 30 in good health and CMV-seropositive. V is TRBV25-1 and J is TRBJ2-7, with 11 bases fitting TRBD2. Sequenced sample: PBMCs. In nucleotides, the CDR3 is TGTGCCAGCAGTAACCGACTAGCGGGAAACGACGAGCAGTACTTC. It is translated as CASSNRLAGNDEQYF.